The 24 T cell receptor beta chains below all came from one sample that was sequenced in a study of CD8 T cells in Susac syndrome. RNA totalling roughly 0.45 to 1 ug underwent reverse transcription with random hexamers. Using its own MiXCR run on the immunoSEQ multiplex PCR reads, TCRdb lists one record per CDR3 protein. Here the sample spans around 190,000 distinct CDR3 sequences, roughly 96% being singletons. The sequencing input was CD4+ T cells from PBMCs. Receptor source: a human donor in good health.

CDR3 sequence: CASSPSGGSVTEAFF. CDR3 in DNA: TGTGCCAGCAGCCCTTCGGGAGGGTCGGTTACTGAAGCTTTCTTT. This rearrangement joins TRBV6-2 or TRBV6-3 to TRBJ1-1; no clear D gene. The germline CDR1 and CDR2 sequences are MNHEY and SVGEGT. The CDR3 totals 15 residues. Trimming cost V 6 bases and J 5 bases, with 19 bases left between them.

The rearrangement uses TRBV7-3 and TRBJ2-3; D is unclear. The CDR3 runs 14 residues. From germline, CDR1 is SGHTA and CDR2 FQGTGA. The ends were cut back, 2 bases at V and 2 bases at J, with 8 bases in the middle. The CDR3 protein is CASSLHLVTDTQYF. The CDR3 DNA reads as TGTGCCAGCAGCTTACACTTAGTCACAGATACGCAGTATTTT.

This CDR3 is CSAVNPGEGRDEQYV. CDR3 coding DNA: TGCAGTGCTGTAAACCCAGGGGAGGGTCGAGACGAGCAGTACGTC. The chain uses TRBV20-1 and TRBJ2-7, with D perhaps matching TRBD2 (7 bases). The CDR3 is 15 amino acids. V was trimmed by 5 bases and J by 5 bases, leaving 22 bases between them. Per germline, CDR1 DFQATT and CDR2 SNEGSKA (reference sequence).

The chain couples TRBV20-1 to TRBJ2-3, with D tentatively TRBD1 (6 bases). The CDR3 runs 14 residues. The ends were cut back, 5 bases at V and 0 bases at J, with 12 bases in the middle. The germline gives CDR1 DFQATT, CDR2 SNEGSKA (reference sequence). CDR3 sequence reads: CSAFDRRSTDTQYF. The CDR3 nucleotides read TGCAGTGCTTTCGACAGGAGAAGCACAGATACGCAGTATTTT.

This chain uses TRBV7-8 with TRBJ2-6; no definite D call. The CDR3 loop spans 15 amino acids. CDR1 is SGHVS, CDR2 FQNEAQ, per germline. Trimming left V 5 bases short and J 0 bases short, with 8 bases between. The CDR3 coding sequence is TGTGCCAGCAGCCCATCGTCCTCTGGGGCCAACGTCCTGACTTTC. Translated, it gives CASSPSSSGANVLTF.

The chain links TRBV19 to TRBJ2-5; 7 bases line up with TRBD2. V trimming: 3 bases; J trimming: 4 bases; junction bases outside the gene matches: 5. CDR1 and CDR2 from the germline V gene are LNHDA and SQIVND (reference sequence). The length of the CDR3 is 14 residues. CDR3 in DNA: TGTGCCAGTAGTATTCAGCGGGGCTCAGAGACCCAGTACTTC. Translated: CASSIQRGSETQYF. Drawing the rest from reference TRBV19 and TRBJ2-5, the complete variable domain is DGGITQSPKYLFRKEGQNVTLSCEQNLNHDAMYWYRQDPGQGLRLIYYSQIVNDFQKGDIAEGYSVSREKKESFPLTVTSAQKNPTAFYLCASSIQRGSETQYFGPGTRLLVL.

J is TRBJ2-3 and V is TRBV29-1; TRBD2 matches at 8 bases. Trimming took 2 bases from V and 7 from J; bases not matched to a gene: 8. Germline loops: CDR1 SQVTM, CDR2 ANQGSEA. The CDR3 contains 14 residues. The CDR3: CSVEPSVSGNTQYF. CDR3 DNA sequence: TGCAGCGTTGAACCCTCGGTTAGCGGGAATACGCAGTATTTT.

The J gene is TRBJ2-1, the V gene TRBV19, with D perhaps TRBD2 (6 bases). Deletions cut 5 bases from V and 6 bases from J, with 14 bases between. The CDR3 length is 14 residues. Germline CDR1 reads LNHDA; CDR2 reads SQIVND (reference sequence). CDR3: CASSPTISGNEQFF. The CDR3 region has the DNA TGTGCCAGTAGTCCGACGATTAGCGGCAATGAGCAGTTCTTC. The variable domain in full, with the rest retrieved from reference TRBV19 and TRBJ2-1, is DGGITQSPKYLFRKEGQNVTLSCEQNLNHDAMYWYRQDPGQGLRLIYYSQIVNDFQKGDIAEGYSVSREKKESFPLTVTSAQKNPTAFYLCASSPTISGNEQFFGPGTRLTVL.

J is TRBJ2-1 and V is TRBV11-2; 7 nucleotides agree with TRBD2. The ends lost 5 bases at V and 0 bases at J; junction bases unmatched: 4. The CDR3 totals 15 residues. From germline, CDR1 is SGHAT and CDR2 FQNNGV. The CDR3 DNA reads TGTGCCAGCAGCCTCAGCGGGAACTCCTACAATGAGCAGTTCTTC. This translates into CASSLSGNSYNEQFF.

The chain carries TRBV15 and TRBJ2-5; D gene uncertain. The V and J ends lost 0 bases and 3 bases respectively, with 8 bases between them. Germline-derived CDR1 and CDR2 are LNHNV and YYDKDF (reference sequence). The CDR3 sequence is 14 residues long. This CDR3 reads CATSRDRRKETQYF. CDR3 nucleotide sequence: TGTGCCACCAGCAGAGATCGGCGGAAAGAGACCCAGTACTTC.

This clonotype was found once. The V call is TRBV7-2, the J call TRBJ2-1; D not certain. This CDR3 spans 13 amino acids. V was clipped by 1 base and J by 7 bases, with 8 bases between them. The germline V gene encodes CDR1 SGHTA and CDR2 FQGNSA. DNA of the CDR3: TGTGCCAGCAGCTTAGTTAGGTTGAATGAGCAGTTCTTC. As protein: CASSLVRLNEQFF.

The chain employs TRBV9 and TRBJ2-1; D is unresolved. This CDR3 has 15 residues. Germline loops: CDR1 SGDLS, CDR2 YYNGEE. V shed 0 bases and J shed 6 bases, with 13 bases lying between them. CDR3 loop: CASSVGSVVPNEQFF. The CDR3 coding sequence is TGTGCCAGCAGCGTAGGATCTGTCGTTCCCAATGAGCAGTTCTTC.

This chain links TRBV9 with TRBJ2-5; TRBD2 is a possible D gene (6 bases). Germline CDR1 SGDLS, CDR2 YYNGEE. The CDR3 has 13 amino acids. Deletions cut 3 bases from V and 5 bases from J, with 11 bases between. The CDR3: CASSAGVGETQYF. CDR3 sequence (DNA): TGTGCCAGCAGCGCGGGAGTTGGCGAGACCCAGTACTTC. Filled out from reference TRBV9 and TRBJ2-5, the complete variable domain reads DSGVTQTPKHLITATGQRVTLRCSPRSGDLSVYWYQQSLDQGLQFLIQYYNGEERAKGNILERFSAQQFPDLHSELNLSSLELGDSALYFCASSAGVGETQYFGPGTRLLVL.

DNA for the CDR3: TGCAGTGCTAGAGATGGACACCTCAACTATGGCTACACCTTC. Translation gives CSARDGHLNYGYTF. The V and J genes are TRBV20-1 and TRBJ1-2, with a possible D match to TRBD1 (5 bases). Germline CDR1 reads DFQATT; CDR2 reads SNEGSKA (reference sequence). The length of the CDR3 is 14 residues. Deletions cut 0 bases from V and 2 bases from J, with 10 bases between.

The chain uses TRBV12-3 or TRBV12-4 and TRBJ2-7, with 10 bases identical to TRBD2. Losses at the gene ends were 2 bases for V and 2 bases for J; bases not matched to a gene: 3. The CDR3 is made up of 15 amino acids. As DNA, the CDR3 is TGTGCCAGCAGTTTATCACTAGCGGGGACCTACGAGCAGTACTTC. Its protein product is CASSLSLAGTYEQYF.

V usage is TRBV20-1 and J usage is TRBJ1-2; the D gene is possibly TRBD1 (5 bases). Trimming left V 6 bases short and J 6 bases short, with 17 bases between. The CDR3 is 13 amino acids. Per the germline V gene, CDR1 is DFQATT and CDR2 is SNEGSKA (reference sequence). DNA of the CDR3: TGCAGTGCCCCGATCAGGGTTCGTGATGGCTACACCTTC. It specifies CSAPIRVRDGYTF.

In this sample, this clonotype turned up a few times. This chain connects TRBV5-6 to TRBJ1-1; TRBD1 matches at 7 bases. The CDR3 covers 14 residues. The ends lost 5 bases at V and 5 bases at J; junction bases unmatched: 9. Germline CDR1 reads SGHDT; CDR2 reads YYEEEE. Here the CDR3 DNA reads TGTGCCAGCAGTTTAGCAGGGGGAGATACTGAAGCTTTCTTT. It codes for CASSLAGGDTEAFF.

Of note for this clonotype: One junction end does not reproduce the germline sequence, and a read error may be involved. The V and J genes are TRBV7-7 and TRBJ2-3; unclear D gene. CDR3 length: 13 residues. Germline V gene data show CDR1 as SSHAT and CDR2 as FNYEAQ (reference sequence). In nucleotides, the CDR3 is TGTGCTAGCAGCCAGAGCGGCACAGATACGCAGTATTTT. It is translated as CASSQSGTDTQYF.

The sample holds one count of this clonotype. The V gene is TRBV4-1, the J gene TRBJ2-3; 13 bases map to TRBD2. The CDR3 is 19 amino acids. CDR1 is MGHRA, CDR2 YSYEKL, per germline. After removal of 1 base from V and 0 bases from J, the junction contained 7 bases not matched to a gene. The CDR3 region has the DNA TGCGCCAGCAGCCAAGTTACTAGCGGGGGGGGTTCAAGCACAGATACGCAGTATTTT. Protein: CASSQVTSGGGSSTDTQYF.

This clonotype was detected once. The chain is built from TRBV6-1 and TRBJ1-2, with D maybe TRBD1 (5 bases). The CDR3 contains 14 residues. Germline assignment: CDR1 MNHNS and CDR2 SASEGT. The V end was cut by 0 bases, the J end by 4 bases, with 9 bases between. CDR3 protein: CASSEAAGLYGYTF. In nucleotides, the CDR3 is TGTGCCAGCAGTGAAGCGGCAGGGCTCTATGGCTACACCTTC.

The rearrangement uses TRBV9 and TRBJ1-1; D not resolved. The V end was cut by 0 bases, the J end by 11 bases, with 14 bases between. Germline assignment: CDR1 SGDLS and CDR2 YYNGEE. The CDR3 extends over 13 amino acids. The CDR3 region is CASSVDPGQRAFF. For the CDR3, the DNA is TGTGCCAGCAGCGTAGATCCGGGCCAAAGGGCTTTCTTT.

The count of this clonotype is one. The genes are TRBV10-3 and TRBJ2-1; 13 nucleotides line up with TRBD2. CDR3 length: 17 amino acids. V lost 0 bases and J lost 7; bases outside the gene matches: 6. In germline, CDR1 is ENHRY, CDR2 SYGVKD. The CDR3 DNA reads as TGTGCCATCAGTGAGTCCTCCGGGACTAGCGGGACGAATGAGCAGTTCTTC. It is translated as CAISESSGTSGTNEQFF.

The chain joins TRBV2 to TRBJ2-5, with 7 bases that match TRBD1. Losses at the gene ends were 6 bases for V and 1 base for J; bases not matched to a gene: 8. The CDR3 runs 15 residues. CDR1 and CDR2 (germline): SNHLY, FYNNEI. In DNA form, the CDR3 reads TGTGCCAGCAGGGTAGACAGGGTCGGCCAAGAGACCCAGTACTTC. It specifies CASRVDRVGQETQYF.

The V gene is TRBV20-1, the J gene TRBJ1-1; the match to TRBD1 covers 9 bases. V was clipped by 1 base and J by 1 base; unmatched bases: 4. The CDR3 length is 15 residues. Per the germline V gene, CDR1 is DFQATT and CDR2 is SNEGSKA (reference sequence). CDR3 bases: TGCAGTGCTAGAGGCTGGGACAGGGAGAACACTGAAGCTTTCTTT. Its protein product is CSARGWDRENTEAFF.